The source of this T cell receptor beta chain is a study of OX40 agonist ivuxolimab in advanced cancers. This table comes from immunoSEQ multiplex PCR, and its TCRdb copy is limited to in-frame clones, with some not included. The sample holds fewer than 35,000 clones; over 60% are singletons and the top ten take approximately 24%. Looked up from germline, CDR1 is SNHLY and CDR2 is FYNNEI. V was trimmed by 6 bases and J by 3 bases, leaving 8 bases between them. The CDR3 sequence is 12 residues long. This chain joins TRBV2 and TRBJ1-1; D gene ambiguous. The receptor comes from an adult with an advanced solid tumor such as melanoma, head and neck, liver or kidney cancer. The source was CD4+ or CD8+ T cells sorted from blood, collected in a trial of the OX40 agonist ivuxolimab. The chain's CDR3 is CASSTADTEAFF. CDR3 DNA: TGTGCCAGCAGCACGGCGGACACTGAAGCTTTCTTT. The complete variable domain, with remaining parts taken from reference TRBV2 and TRBJ1-1, reads EPEVTQTPSHQVTQMGQEVILRCVPISNHLYFYWYRQILGQKVEFLVSFYNNEISEKSEIFDDQFSVERPDGSNFTLKIRSTKLEDSAMYFCASSTADTEAFFGQGTRLTVV.